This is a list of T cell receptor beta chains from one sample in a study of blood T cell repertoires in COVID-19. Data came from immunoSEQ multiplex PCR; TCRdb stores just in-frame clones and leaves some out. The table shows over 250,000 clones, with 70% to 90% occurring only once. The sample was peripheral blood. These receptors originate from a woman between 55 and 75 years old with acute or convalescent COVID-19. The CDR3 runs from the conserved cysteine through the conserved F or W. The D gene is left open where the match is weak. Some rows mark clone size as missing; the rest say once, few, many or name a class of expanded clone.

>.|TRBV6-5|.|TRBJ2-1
CASIPSYNEQFF
TGTGCCAGCATTCCGTCCTACAATGAGCAGTTCTTC
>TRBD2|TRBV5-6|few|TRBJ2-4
CASSGGTSGRRDIQYF
TGTGCCAGCAGCGGCGGGACTAGCGGGAGGAGGGACATTCAGTACTTC
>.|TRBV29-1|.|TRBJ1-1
CSVEFLLGAQSTEAFF
TGCAGCGTTGAATTTTTGTTGGGGGCGCAGAGCACTGAAGCTTTCTTT
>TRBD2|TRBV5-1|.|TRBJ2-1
CASSGLTSGRRYNEQFF
TGCGCCAGCAGCGGATTGACTAGCGGGAGAAGATATAATGAGCAGTTCTTC
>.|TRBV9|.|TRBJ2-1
CASSVAEVPVLYNEQFF
TGTGCCAGCAGCGTAGCGGAGGTACCCGTCCTCTACAATGAGCAGTTCTTC
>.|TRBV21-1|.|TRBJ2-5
CASSKRTGVGETQYF
TGTGCCAGCAGCAAAAGGACAGGGGTTGGAGAGACCCAGTACTTC
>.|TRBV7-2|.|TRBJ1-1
CASSRADTEAFF
TGTGCCAGCAGCCGCGCGGACACTGAAGCTTTCTTT
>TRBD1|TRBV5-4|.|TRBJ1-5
CASSFDREQPQHF
TGTGCCAGCAGTTTCGACAGGGAGCAGCCCCAGCATTTT
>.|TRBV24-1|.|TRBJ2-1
CATSDRGAPAEQFF
TGTGCCACCAGTGATCGGGGGGCGCCAGCTGAGCAGTTCTTC
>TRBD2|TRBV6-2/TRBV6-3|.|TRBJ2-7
CASSESGFRSGSFYEQYF
TGTGCCAGCAGCGAAAGTGGGTTTCGTAGCGGGAGTTTCTACGAGCAGTACTTC
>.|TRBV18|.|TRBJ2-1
CASSLQPPSYNEQFF
TGTGCCAGCTCACTACAGCCCCCCTCCTACAATGAGCAGTTCTTC
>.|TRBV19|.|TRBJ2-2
CASTPPGRETGELFF
TGTGCCAGTACACCTCCGGGACGGGAGACGGGGGAGCTGTTTTTT
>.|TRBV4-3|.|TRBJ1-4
CASSQGPGGEKLFF
TGCGCCAGCAGCCAGGGACCCGGGGGTGAAAAACTGTTTTTT
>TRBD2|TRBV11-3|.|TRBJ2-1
CASSPGGGSYNEQFF
TGTGCCAGCAGCCCGGGGGGGGGCTCCTACAATGAGCAGTTCTTC
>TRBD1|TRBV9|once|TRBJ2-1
CASTGTGSSYNEQFF
TGTGCCAGCACCGGGACAGGGAGCTCCTACAATGAGCAGTTCTTC
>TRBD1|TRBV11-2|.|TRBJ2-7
CASSGLQGAPGEQYF
TGTGCCAGCAGCGGATTACAGGGGGCGCCGGGCGAGCAGTACTTC
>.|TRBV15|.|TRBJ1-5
CATSRTAYNQPQHF
TGTGCCACCAGCCGGACAGCCTACAATCAGCCCCAGCATTTT
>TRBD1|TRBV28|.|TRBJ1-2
CASSLLTGQGFGYTF
TGTGCCAGCAGTTTATTAACGGGACAGGGTTTTGGCTACACCTTC
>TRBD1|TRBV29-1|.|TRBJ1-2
CSASADRGLYRYTF
TGCAGCGCCTCTGCCGACAGGGGCCTCTATCGCTACACCTTC
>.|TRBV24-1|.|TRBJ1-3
CATSPSPGSSGNTIYF
TGTGCCACCAGTCCCTCCCCCGGGAGCTCTGGAAACACCATATATTTT
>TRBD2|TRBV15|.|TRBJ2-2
CATSGGLAATGELFF
TGTGCCACCTCCGGGGGACTAGCGGCCACCGGGGAGCTGTTTTTT
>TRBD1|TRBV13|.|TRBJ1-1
CASSLRGGIGGYTKAFF
TGTGCCAGCAGCTTAAGGGGTGGGATAGGGGGCTATACGAAAGCTTTCTTT
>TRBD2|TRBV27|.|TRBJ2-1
CASSRRSGLAIYNEQFF
TGTGCCAGCAGCCGACGGTCTGGACTAGCGATTTACAATGAGCAGTTCTTC
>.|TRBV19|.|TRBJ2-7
CASSKEGIVYEQYF
TGTGCCAGTAGTAAGGAGGGTATTGTCTACGAGCAGTACTTC
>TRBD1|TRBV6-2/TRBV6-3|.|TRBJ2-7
CASSYSVRDRPYEQYF
TGTGCCAGCAGTTACTCGGTAAGGGACAGACCCTACGAGCAGTACTTC
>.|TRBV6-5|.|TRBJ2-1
CASSPGDTRYNEQFF
TGTGCCAGCAGCCCGGGAGATACACGTTACAATGAGCAGTTCTTC
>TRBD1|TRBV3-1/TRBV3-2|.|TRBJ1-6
CASSVQGALHF
TGTGCCAGCAGCGTACAGGGGGCCCTCCACTTT
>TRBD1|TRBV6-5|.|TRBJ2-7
CASSRTGGARYEQYF
TGTGCCAGCAGCCGGACAGGGGGGGCAAGATACGAGCAGTACTTC
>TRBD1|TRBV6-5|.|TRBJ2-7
CASRNRDRGHYEQYF
TGTGCCAGCAGAAACCGGGACAGGGGACACTACGAGCAGTACTTC
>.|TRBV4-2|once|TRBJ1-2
CASSQGGQFTGYTF
TGTGCCAGCAGCCAAGGCGGGCAGTTTACTGGCTACACCTTC
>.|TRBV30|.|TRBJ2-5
CAWSVRTVQETQYF
TGTGCCTGGAGTGTGAGGACAGTTCAAGAGACCCAGTACTTC
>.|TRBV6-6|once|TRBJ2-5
CASRGHPGQGETQYF
TGTGCCAGCAGGGGACACCCGGGACAAGGGGAGACCCAGTACTTC
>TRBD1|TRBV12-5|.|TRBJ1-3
CASGLGQGAGNTIYF
TGTGCTAGTGGTTTGGGACAGGGGGCTGGAAACACCATATATTTT
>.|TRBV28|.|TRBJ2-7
CAARLYEQYF
TGTGCCGCTCGACTCTACGAGCAGTACTTC
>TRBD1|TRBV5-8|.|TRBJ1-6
CASSLGQGGPSYNSPLHF
TGTGCCAGCAGCCTTGGACAGGGGGGACCCTCCTATAATTCACCCCTCCACTTT
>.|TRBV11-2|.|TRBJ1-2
CASSSAPRDTYGYTF
TGTGCCAGCAGCTCCGCCCCCCGGGACACCTATGGCTACACCTTC
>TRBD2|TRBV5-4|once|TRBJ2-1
CASSLDGGSSYNEQFF
TGTGCCAGCAGCTTGGATGGCGGGAGCTCCTACAATGAGCAGTTCTTC
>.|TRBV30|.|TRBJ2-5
CAWSRGETQYF
TGTGCCTGGAGTAGGGGAGAGACCCAGTACTTC
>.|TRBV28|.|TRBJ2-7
CASSPQALYEQYF
TGTGCCAGCAGCCCGCAGGCCCTCTACGAGCAGTACTTC
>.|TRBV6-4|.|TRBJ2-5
CASSEGGGPRETQYF
TGTGCCAGCAGTGAGGGGGGGGGCCCCCGAGAGACCCAGTACTTC
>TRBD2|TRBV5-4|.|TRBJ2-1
CASSLAGAGGQMGQFF
TGTGCCAGCAGCTTGGCCGGAGCGGGAGGGCAGATGGGGCAGTTCTTC
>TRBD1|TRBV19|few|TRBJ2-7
CASSPQGASYEQYF
TGTGCCAGTAGTCCTCAGGGGGCCTCCTACGAGCAGTACTTC
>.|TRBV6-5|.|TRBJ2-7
CASSRGQFHEQYF
TGTGCCAGCTCAAGAGGACAGTTCCACGAGCAGTACTTC
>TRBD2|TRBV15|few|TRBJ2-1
CATSQRVAGNNEQFF
TGTGCCACCAGCCAGAGGGTAGCGGGGAACAATGAGCAGTTCTTC
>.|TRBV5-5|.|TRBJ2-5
CASSPNTDVRGHF
TGTGCCAGCAGCCCAAACACGGACGTGAGAGGGCACTTC
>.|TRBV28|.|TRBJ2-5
CASSFSSGEYQETQYF
TGTGCCAGCAGTTTTTCATCTGGGGAGTACCAAGAGACCCAGTACTTC
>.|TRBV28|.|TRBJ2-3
CASRFPSTDTQYF
TGTGCCAGCAGATTCCCAAGCACAGATACGCAGTATTTT
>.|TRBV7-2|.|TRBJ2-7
CASRRPQGYEQYF
TGTGCCAGCAGGAGGCCTCAGGGCTACGAGCAGTACTTC
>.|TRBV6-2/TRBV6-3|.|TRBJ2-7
CASSYPGTGRSYEQYF
TGTGCCAGCAGTTACCCCGGGACTGGGCGGAGTTACGAGCAGTACTTC
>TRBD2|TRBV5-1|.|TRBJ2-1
CASTLGLAGVSYNEQFF
TGCGCCAGCACCCTGGGACTAGCGGGGGTCTCCTACAATGAGCAGTTCTTC
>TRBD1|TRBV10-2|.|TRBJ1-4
CASSDWEGGLNGLKELFF
TGCGCCAGCAGTGATTGGGAAGGGGGCCTGAATGGCCTGAAGGAACTGTTTTTT
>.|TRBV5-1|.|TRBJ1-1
CASSLVVGVPEAFF
TGCGCCAGCAGCTTGGTCGTCGGGGTCCCTGAAGCTTTCTTT
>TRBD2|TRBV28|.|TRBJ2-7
CASSFRVLAGGPVYEQYF
TGTGCCAGCAGTTTCAGGGTTCTAGCGGGAGGGCCCGTCTACGAGCAGTACTTC
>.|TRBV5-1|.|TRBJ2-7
CASSLRGNYEQYF
TGCGCCAGCAGCTTGCGGGGGAACTACGAGCAGTACTTC
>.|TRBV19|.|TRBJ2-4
CASSIEFGGIQYF
TGTGCCAGTAGTATAGAATTCGGGGGCATTCAGTACTTC
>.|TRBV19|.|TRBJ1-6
CASATGVQNSPLHF
TGTGCCAGCGCTACCGGGGTACAAAATTCACCCCTCCACTTT
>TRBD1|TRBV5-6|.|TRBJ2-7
CASSSRFTPGQGDYEQYF
TGTGCCAGCAGCTCGAGATTTACTCCGGGACAGGGGGATTACGAGCAGTACTTC
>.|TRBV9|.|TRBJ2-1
CASSVGWREYPYNEQFF
TGTGCCAGCAGCGTAGGGTGGAGGGAGTACCCCTACAATGAGCAGTTCTTC
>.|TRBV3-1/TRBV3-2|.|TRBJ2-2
CASSQVQNTGELFF
TGTGCCAGCAGCCAAGTCCAGAACACCGGGGAGCTGTTTTTT
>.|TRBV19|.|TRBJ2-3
CASSRDNTDTQYF
TGTGCCAGTAGCAGGGACAACACAGATACGCAGTATTTT